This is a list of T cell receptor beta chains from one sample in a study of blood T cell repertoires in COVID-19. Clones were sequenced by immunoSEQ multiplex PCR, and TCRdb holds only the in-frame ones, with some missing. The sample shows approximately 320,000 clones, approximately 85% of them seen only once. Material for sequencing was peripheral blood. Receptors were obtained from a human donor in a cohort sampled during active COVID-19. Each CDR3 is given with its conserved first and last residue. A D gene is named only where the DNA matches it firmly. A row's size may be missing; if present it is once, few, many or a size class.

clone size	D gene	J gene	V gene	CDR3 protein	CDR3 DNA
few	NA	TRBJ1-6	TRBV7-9	CASSFVDSGNSPLHF	TGTGCCAGCAGCTTTGTAGACAGTGGGAATTCACCCCTCCACTTT
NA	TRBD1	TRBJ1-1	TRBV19	CASSRKGQNMNTEAFF	TGTGCCAGTAGCCGGAAGGGACAGAACATGAACACTGAAGCTTTCTTT
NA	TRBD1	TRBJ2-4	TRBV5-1	CASSFSGTGLGKNIQYF	TGCGCCAGCAGCTTTTCCGGGACAGGGCTAGGCAAAAACATTCAGTACTTC
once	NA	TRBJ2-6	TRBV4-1	CASSAVRGAPPGANVLTF	TGCGCCAGCAGCGCAGTCAGGGGCGCTCCCCCTGGGGCCAACGTCCTGACTTTC
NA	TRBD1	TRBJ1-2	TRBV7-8	CASSLGQGYTF	TGTGCCAGCAGCCTCGGACAGGGATACACCTTC
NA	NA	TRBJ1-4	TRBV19	CASKSSLVDEKLFF	TGTGCCAGTAAATCTAGTCTGGTGGATGAAAAACTGTTTTTT
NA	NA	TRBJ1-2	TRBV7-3	CASSFGAGGGGYTF	NA
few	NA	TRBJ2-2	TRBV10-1	CASSDGGLAGAELFF	TGCGCCAGCAGTGATGGTGGCCTTGCGGGTGCGGAGCTGTTTTTT
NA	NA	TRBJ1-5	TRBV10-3	CATSVGGVLNSQPQHF	TGTGCCACCTCTGTCGGGGGGGTCCTCAATAGTCAGCCCCAGCATTTT
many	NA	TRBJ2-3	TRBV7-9	CASSPWQGGDTQYF	TGTGCCAGCAGCCCTTGGCAGGGTGGTGATACGCAGTATTTT
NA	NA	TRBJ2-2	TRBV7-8	CASSLEGGYNTGELFF	TGTGCCAGCAGCTTAGAGGGGGGGTACAACACCGGGGAGCTGTTTTTT
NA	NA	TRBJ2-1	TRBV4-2	CASSQAGHNNEQFF	TGTGCCAGCAGCCAAGCCGGACACAACAATGAGCAGTTCTTC
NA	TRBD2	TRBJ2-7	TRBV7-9	CASSLVIGEGNEQYF	TGTGCCAGCAGCTTAGTAATAGGGGAGGGAAACGAGCAGTACTTC
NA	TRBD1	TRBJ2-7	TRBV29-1	CSVPQWNRGGYEQYF	TGCAGCGTTCCCCAATGGAACAGGGGCGGGTACGAGCAGTACTTC
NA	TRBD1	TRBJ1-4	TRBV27	CASSLSRDRGEKLFF	TGTGCCAGCAGTTTATCAAGGGACAGGGGTGAAAAACTGTTTTTT
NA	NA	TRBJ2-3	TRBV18	CASSPRIGSGTDTQYF	TGTGCCAGCTCACCACGGATAGGGAGCGGCACAGATACGCAGTATTTT
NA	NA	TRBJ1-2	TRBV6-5	CASKDRNYGYTF	TGTGCCAGCAAAGACAGGAACTATGGCTACACCTTC
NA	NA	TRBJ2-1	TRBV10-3	CAISDPGIRLNEQFF	TGTGCCATCAGTGACCCAGGAATCCGGCTAAATGAGCAGTTCTTC
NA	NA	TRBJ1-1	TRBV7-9	CASSGGTEAFF	TGTGCCAGCAGCGGAGGCACTGAAGCTTTCTTT
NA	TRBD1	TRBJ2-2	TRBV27	CASSPLTGVHGELFF	TGTGCCAGCAGTCCTCTGACAGGGGTGCACGGGGAGCTGTTTTTT
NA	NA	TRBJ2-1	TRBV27	CASSLSRALLYNEQFF	TGTGCCAGCAGTTTATCCAGGGCGCTCCTCTACAATGAGCAGTTCTTC
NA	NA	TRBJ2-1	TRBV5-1	CASSLGGERNNEQFF	TGCGCCAGCAGCTTGGGGGGAGAGCGAAACAATGAGCAGTTCTTC
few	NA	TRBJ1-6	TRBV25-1	CASSEDSNSPLHF	TGTGCCAGCAGTGAGGACAGTAATTCACCCCTCCACTTT
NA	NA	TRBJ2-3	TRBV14	CASSQAGGDTQYF	TGTGCCAGCAGCCAAGCGGGCGGGGATACGCAGTATTTT
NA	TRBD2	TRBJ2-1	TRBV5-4	CASSGFRAGGPVNEQFF	TGTGCCAGCAGCGGGTTCCGAGCGGGGGGGCCCGTAAATGAGCAGTTCTTC
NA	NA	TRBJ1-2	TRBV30	CAWSAQRKGGNGYTF	TGTGCCTGGAGTGCTCAAAGAAAAGGGGGTAATGGCTACACCTTC
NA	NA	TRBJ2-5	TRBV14	CASSVSRWFGTQYF	TGTGCCAGCAGTGTCTCTAGGTGGTTTGGGACCCAGTACTTC
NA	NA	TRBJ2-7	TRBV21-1	CAFAERGYEQYF	TGTGCCTTCGCCGAAAGGGGCTACGAGCAGTACTTC
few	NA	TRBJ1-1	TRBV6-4	CASSEHTNTEAFF	TGTGCCAGCAGTGAACACACGAACACTGAAGCTTTCTTT